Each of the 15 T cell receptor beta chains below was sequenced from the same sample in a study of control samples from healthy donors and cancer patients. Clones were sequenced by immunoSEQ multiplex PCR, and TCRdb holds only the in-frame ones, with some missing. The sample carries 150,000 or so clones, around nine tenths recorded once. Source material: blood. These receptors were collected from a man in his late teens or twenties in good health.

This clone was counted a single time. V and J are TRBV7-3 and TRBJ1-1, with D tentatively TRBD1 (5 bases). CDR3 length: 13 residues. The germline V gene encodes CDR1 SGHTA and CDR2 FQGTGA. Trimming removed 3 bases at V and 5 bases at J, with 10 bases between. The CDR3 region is CASSLAGITEAFF. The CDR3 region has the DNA TGTGCCAGCAGCTTGGCAGGGATTACTGAAGCTTTCTTT.

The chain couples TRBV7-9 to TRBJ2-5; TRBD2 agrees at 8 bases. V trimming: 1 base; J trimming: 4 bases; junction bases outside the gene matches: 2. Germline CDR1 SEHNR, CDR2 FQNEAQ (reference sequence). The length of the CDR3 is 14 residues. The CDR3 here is CASSLELAVETQYF. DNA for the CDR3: TGTGCCAGCAGCTTAGAACTAGCGGTAGAGACCCAGTACTTC.

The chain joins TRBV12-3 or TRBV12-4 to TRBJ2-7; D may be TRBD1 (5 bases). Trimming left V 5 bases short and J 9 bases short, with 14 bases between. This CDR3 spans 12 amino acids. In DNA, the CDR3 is TGTGCCAGCAGTAACCAGGGATTAGGGCAGTACTTC. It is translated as CASSNQGLGQYF.

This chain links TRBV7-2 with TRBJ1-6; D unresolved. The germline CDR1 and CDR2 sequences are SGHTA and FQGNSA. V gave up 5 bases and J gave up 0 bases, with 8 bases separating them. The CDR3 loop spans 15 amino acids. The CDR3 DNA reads TGTGCCAGCAGCCCCAATCCCTCCTATAATTCACCCCTCCACTTT. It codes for CASSPNPSYNSPLHF.

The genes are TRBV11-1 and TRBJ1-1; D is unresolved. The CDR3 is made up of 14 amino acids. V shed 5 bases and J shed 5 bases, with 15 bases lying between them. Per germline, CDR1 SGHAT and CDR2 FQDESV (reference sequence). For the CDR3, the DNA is TGTGCCAGCAGCGCTACGAACGACGTAACTGAAGCTTTCTTT. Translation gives CASSATNDVTEAFF.

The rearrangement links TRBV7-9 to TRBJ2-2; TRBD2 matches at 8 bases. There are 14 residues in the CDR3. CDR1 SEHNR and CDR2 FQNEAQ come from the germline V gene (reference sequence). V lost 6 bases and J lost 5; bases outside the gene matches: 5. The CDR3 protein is CASRAPGGTGELFF. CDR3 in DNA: TGTGCCAGCAGGGCTCCGGGGGGGACCGGGGAGCTGTTTTTT.

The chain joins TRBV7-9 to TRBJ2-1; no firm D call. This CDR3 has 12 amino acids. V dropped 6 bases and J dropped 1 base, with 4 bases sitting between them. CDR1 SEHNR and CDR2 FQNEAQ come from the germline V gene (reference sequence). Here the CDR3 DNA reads TGTGCCAGCAGTGAATCCTACAATGAGCAGTTCTTC. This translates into CASSESYNEQFF.

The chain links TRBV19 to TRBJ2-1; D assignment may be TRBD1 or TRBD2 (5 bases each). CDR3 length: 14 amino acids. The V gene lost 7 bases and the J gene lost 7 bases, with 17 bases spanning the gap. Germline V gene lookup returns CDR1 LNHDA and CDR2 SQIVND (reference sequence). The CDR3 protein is CASMFRGRGNEQFF. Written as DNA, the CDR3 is TGTGCCAGTATGTTCCGGGGCCGCGGAAATGAGCAGTTCTTC.

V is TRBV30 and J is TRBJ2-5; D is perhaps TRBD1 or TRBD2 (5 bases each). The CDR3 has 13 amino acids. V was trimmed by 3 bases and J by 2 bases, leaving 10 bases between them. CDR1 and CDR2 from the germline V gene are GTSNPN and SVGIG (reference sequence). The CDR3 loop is CAWSLGAQETQYF. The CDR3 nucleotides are TGTGCCTGGAGCCTCGGGGCTCAAGAGACCCAGTACTTC.

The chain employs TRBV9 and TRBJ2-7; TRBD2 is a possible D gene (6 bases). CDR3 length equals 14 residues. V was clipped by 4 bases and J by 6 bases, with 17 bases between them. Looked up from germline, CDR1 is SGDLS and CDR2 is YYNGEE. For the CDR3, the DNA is TGTGCCAGCAGCCGCGCCGGGGGTGGAGGCGAGCAGTACTTC. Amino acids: CASSRAGGGGEQYF.

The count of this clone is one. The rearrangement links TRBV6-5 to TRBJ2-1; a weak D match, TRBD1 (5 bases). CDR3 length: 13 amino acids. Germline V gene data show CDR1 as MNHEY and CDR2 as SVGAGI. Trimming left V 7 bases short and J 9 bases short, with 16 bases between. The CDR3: CASKGASVGEQFF. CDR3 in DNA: TGTGCCAGCAAAGGGGCCTCGGTCGGTGAGCAGTTCTTC.

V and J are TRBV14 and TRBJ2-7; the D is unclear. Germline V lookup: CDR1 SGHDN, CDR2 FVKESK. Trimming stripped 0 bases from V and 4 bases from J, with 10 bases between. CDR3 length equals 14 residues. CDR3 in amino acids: CASSQDHNGYEQYF. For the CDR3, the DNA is TGTGCCAGCAGCCAAGATCATAACGGGTACGAGCAGTACTTC.

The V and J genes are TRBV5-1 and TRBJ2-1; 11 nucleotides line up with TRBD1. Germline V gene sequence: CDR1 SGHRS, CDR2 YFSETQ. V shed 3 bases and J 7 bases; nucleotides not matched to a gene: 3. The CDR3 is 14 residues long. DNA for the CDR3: TGCGCCAGCAGCTCCGGACAGGGGGCTAATGAGCAGTTCTTC. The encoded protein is CASSSGQGANEQFF.

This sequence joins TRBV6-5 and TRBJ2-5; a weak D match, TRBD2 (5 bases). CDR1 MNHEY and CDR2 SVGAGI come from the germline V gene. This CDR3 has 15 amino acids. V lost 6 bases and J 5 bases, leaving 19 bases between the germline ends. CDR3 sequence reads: CASRARARLWETQYF. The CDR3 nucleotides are TGTGCCAGCAGAGCGCGGGCCCGATTATGGGAGACCCAGTACTTC.

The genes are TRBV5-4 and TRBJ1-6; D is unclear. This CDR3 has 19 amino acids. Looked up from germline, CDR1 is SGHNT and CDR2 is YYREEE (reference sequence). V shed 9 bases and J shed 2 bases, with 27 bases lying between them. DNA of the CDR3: TGTGCCACCAGTCCGGCCGCAGGAGAGGGAGGTGCCTATAATTCACCCCTCCACTTT. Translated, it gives CATSPAAGEGGAYNSPLHF.